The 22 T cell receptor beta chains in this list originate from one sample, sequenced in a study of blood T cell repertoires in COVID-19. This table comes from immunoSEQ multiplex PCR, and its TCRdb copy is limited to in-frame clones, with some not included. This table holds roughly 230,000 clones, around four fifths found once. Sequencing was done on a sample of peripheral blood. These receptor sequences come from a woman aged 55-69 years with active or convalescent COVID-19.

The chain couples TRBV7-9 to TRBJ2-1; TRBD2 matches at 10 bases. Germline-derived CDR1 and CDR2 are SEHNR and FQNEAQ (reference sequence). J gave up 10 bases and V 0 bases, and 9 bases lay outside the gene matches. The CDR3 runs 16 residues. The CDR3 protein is CASSLAQKREGREQFF. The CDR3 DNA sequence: TGTGCCAGCAGCTTAGCGCAGAAGCGGGAGGGAAGGGAGCAGTTCTTC. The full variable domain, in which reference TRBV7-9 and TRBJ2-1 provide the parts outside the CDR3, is DTGVSQNPRHKITKRGQNVTFRCDPISEHNRLYWYRQTLGQGPEFLTYFQNEAQLEKSRLLSDRFSAERPKGSFSTLEIQRTEQGDSAMYLCASSLAQKREGREQFFGPGTRLTVL.

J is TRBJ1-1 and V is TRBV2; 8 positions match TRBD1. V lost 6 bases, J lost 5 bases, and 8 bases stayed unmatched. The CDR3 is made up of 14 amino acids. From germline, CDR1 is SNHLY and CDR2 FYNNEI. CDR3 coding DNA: TGTGCCAGCAGCTCCGGACAGGGAAGAACTGAAGCTTTCTTT. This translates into CASSSGQGRTEAFF.

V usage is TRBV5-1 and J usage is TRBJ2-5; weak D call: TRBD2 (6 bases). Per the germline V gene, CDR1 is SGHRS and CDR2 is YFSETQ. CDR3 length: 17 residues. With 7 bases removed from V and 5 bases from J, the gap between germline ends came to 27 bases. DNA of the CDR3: TGCGCCAGCGGCGAGGGGACTGGCGGGTCGAGTGGGGAGACCCAGTACTTC. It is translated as CASGEGTGGSSGETQYF.

CDR3 region: CASMTAGLYNEQFF. The CDR3 nucleotides read TGTGCCAGCATGACAGCGGGACTCTACAATGAGCAGTTCTTC. The V call is TRBV6-6, the J call TRBJ2-1; 7 bases match TRBD2. V was clipped by 7 bases and J by 3 bases; unmatched bases: 6. The germline gives CDR1 MNHNY, CDR2 SVGAGI (reference sequence). The CDR3 totals 14 residues.

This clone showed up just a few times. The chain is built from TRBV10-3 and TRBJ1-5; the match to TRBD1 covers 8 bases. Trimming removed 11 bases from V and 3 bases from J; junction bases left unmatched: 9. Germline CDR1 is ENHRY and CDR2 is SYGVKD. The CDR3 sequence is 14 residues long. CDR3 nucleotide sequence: TGTGCCGCCTCGACAGGGGACCCCAATCAGCCCCAGCATTTT. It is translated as CAASTGDPNQPQHF.

The CDR3 nucleotides are TGTGCCACCTCGGGGACTTTCTATAATTCACCCCTCCACTTT. It translates to CATSGTFYNSPLHF. This sequence joins TRBV15 and TRBJ1-6; weak D call: TRBD1 (5 bases). In germline, CDR1 is LNHNV, CDR2 YYDKDF (reference sequence). Trimming removed 8 bases from V and 3 bases from J, with 11 bases in between. The CDR3 is 14 amino acids.

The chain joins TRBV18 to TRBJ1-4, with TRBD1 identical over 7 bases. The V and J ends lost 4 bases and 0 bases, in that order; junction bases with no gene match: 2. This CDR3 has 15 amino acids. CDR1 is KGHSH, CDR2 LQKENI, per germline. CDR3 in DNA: TGTGCCAGCTCACGGGACAGCGCAACTAATGAAAAACTGTTTTTT. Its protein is CASSRDSATNEKLFF. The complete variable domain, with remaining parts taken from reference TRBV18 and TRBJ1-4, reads NAGVMQNPRHLVRRRGQEARLRCSPMKGHSHVYWYRQLPEEGLKFMVYLQKENIIDESGMPKERFSAEFPKEGPSILRIQQVVRGDSAAYFCASSRDSATNEKLFFGSGTQLSVL.

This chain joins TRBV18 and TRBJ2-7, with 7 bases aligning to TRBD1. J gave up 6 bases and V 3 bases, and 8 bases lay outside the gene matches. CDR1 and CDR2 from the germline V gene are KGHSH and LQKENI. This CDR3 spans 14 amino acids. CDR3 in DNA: TGTGCCAGCTCACCGGGACAGACGGACGGCGAGCAGTACTTC. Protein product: CASSPGQTDGEQYF.

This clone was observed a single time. The CDR3 reads CASTSSGVGLTF. In DNA form, the CDR3 reads TGTGCCAGCACAAGCTCGGGGGTGGGCCTCACCTTC. The V gene is TRBV6-5, the J gene TRBJ1-2; weak D call: TRBD1 (5 bases). V was clipped by 7 bases and J by 13 bases, with 19 bases between them. CDR1 and CDR2 from the germline V gene are MNHEY and SVGAGI. This CDR3 has 12 residues.

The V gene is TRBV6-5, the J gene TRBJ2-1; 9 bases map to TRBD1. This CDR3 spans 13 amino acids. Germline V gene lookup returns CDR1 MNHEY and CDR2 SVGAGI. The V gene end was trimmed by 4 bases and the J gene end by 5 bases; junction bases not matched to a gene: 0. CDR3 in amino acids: CASSWDRDNEQFF. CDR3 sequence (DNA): TGTGCCAGCAGTTGGGACAGGGACAATGAGCAGTTCTTC.

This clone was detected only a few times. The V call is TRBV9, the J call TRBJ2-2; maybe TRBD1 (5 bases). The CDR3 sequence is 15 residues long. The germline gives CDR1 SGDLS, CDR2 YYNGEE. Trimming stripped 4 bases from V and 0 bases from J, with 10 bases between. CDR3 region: CASSPQTANTGELFF. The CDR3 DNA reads TGTGCCAGCAGCCCCCAGACAGCGAACACCGGGGAGCTGTTTTTT.

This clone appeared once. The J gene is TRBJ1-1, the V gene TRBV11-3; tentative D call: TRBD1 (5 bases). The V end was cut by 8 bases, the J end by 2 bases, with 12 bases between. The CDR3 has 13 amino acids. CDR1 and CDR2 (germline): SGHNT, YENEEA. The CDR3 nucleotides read TGTGCCAGCTCCGTGGGGGGAAACACTGAAGCTTTCTTT. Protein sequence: CASSVGGNTEAFF.

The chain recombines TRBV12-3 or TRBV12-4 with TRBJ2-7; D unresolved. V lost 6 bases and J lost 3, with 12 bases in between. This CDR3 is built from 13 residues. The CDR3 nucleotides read TGTGCCAGCAGCTCCACGTCAGTCTACGAGCAGTACTTC. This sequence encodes CASSSTSVYEQYF.

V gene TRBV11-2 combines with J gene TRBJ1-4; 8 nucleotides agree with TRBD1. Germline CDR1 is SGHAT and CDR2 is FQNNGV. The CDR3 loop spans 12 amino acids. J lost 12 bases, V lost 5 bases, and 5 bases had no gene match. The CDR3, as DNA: TGTGCCAGCAGCGGGACAGGCGACCAACTGTTTTTT. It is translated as CASSGTGDQLFF.

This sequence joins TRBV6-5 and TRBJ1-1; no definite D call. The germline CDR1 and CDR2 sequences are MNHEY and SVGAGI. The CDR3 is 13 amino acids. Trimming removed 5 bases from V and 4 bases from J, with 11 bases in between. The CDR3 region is CASSTARGTEAFF. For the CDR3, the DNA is TGTGCCAGCAGTACCGCCCGGGGCACTGAAGCTTTCTTT.

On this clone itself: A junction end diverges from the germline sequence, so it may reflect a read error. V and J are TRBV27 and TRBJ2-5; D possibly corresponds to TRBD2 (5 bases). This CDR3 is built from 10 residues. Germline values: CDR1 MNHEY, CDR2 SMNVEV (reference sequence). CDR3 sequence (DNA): TGTGCCAGGGCCGCCCGGGGTTGGGACTTC. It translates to CARAARGWDF.

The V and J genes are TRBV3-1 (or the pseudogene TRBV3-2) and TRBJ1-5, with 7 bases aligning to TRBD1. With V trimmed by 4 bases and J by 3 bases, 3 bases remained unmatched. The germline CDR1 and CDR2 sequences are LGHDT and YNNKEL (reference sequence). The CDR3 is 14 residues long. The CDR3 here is CASSRGQFNQPQHF. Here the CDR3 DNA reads TGTGCCAGCAGCCGGGGACAGTTCAATCAGCCCCAGCATTTT.

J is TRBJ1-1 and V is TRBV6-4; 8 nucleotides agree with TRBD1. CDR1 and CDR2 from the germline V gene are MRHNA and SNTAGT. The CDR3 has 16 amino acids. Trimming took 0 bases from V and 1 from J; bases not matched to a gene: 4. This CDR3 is CASSDSRGTGNTEAFF. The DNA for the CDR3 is TGTGCCAGCAGTGACTCTAGGGGGACAGGGAACACTGAAGCTTTCTTT.

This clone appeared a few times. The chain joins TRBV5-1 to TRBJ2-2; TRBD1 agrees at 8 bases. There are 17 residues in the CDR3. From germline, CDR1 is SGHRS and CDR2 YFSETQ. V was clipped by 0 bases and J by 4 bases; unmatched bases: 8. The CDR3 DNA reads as TGCGCCAGCAGCTTGGCACCGGGACAGGAACGCACCGGGGAGCTGTTTTTT. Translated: CASSLAPGQERTGELFF.

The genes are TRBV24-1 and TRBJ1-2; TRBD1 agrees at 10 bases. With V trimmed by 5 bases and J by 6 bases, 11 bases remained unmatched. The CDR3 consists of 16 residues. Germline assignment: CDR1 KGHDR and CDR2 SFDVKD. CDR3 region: CATSAPTGGGVNGYTF. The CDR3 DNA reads TGTGCCACCAGTGCCCCGACAGGGGGCGGTGTAAATGGCTACACCTTC.

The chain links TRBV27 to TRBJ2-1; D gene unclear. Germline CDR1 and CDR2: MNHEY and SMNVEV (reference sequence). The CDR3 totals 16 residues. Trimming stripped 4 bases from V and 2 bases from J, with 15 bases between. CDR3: CASSSTMVYAYNEQFF. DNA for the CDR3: TGTGCCAGCAGTTCTACCATGGTATACGCCTACAATGAGCAGTTCTTC.

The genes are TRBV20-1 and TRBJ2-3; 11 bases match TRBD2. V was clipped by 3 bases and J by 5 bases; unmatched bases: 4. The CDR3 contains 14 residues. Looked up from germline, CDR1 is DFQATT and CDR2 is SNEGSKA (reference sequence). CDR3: CSASSSGRVDTQYF. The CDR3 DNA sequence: TGCAGTGCTAGTAGTAGCGGGAGGGTAGATACGCAGTATTTT.